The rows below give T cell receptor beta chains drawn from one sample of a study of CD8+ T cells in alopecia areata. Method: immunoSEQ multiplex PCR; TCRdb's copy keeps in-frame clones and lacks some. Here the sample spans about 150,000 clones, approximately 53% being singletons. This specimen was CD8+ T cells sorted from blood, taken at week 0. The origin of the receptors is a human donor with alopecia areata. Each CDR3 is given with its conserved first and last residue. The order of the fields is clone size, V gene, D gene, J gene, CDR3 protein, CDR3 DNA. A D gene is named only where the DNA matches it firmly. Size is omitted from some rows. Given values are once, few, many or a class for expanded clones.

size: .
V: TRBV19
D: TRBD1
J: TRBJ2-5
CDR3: CASSRTGQETQYF
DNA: TGTGCCAGTAGTCGGACAGGTCAAGAGACCCAGTACTTC

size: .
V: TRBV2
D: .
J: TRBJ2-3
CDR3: CASHSGADTQYF
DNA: TGTGCCAGCCACAGTGGGGCAGATACGCAGTATTTT

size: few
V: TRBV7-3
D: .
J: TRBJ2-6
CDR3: CASSPSGANVLTF
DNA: TGTGCCAGCAGCCCCTCTGGGGCCAACGTCCTGACTTTC

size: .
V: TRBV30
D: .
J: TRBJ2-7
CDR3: CAWSNRGYEQYF
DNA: TGTGCCTGGAGTAATAGGGGCTACGAGCAGTACTTC

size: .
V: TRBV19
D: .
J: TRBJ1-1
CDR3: CASSSTANTEAFF
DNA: TGTGCCAGTAGCTCGACAGCAAACACTGAAGCTTTCTTT

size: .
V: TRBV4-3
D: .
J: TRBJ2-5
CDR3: CASSLGLYEEQYF
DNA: TGCGCCAGCAGCCTCGGACTCTACGAGGAGCAGTACTTC

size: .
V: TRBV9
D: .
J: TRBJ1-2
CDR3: CASSAGTGPGPGYTF
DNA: TGTGCCAGCAGCGCAGGTACGGGGCCAGGTCCTGGCTACACCTTC

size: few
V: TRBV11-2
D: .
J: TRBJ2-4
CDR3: CASSLSSGVKNIQYF
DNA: TGTGCCAGCAGCTTAAGTTCGGGGGTCAAAAACATTCAGTACTTC

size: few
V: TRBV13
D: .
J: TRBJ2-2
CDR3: CASSSGPSTGELFF
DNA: TGTGCCAGCAGCTCGGGACCATCCACCGGGGAGCTGTTTTTT

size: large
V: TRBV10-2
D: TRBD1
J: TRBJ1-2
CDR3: CASSESADRFGGGYTF
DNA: TGCGCCAGCAGTGAGTCTGCGGACAGGTTCGGAGGTGGCTACACCTTC

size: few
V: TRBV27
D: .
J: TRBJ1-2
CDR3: CASSFGGGDYGYTF
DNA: TGTGCCAGCAGTTTCGGGGGCGGAGACTATGGCTACACCTTC

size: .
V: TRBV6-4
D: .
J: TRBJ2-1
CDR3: CAKGAAPYNEQFF
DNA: TGTGCCAAGGGAGCAGCCCCCTACAATGAGCAGTTCTTC

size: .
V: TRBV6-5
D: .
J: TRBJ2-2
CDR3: CASSDREAGELFF
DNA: TGTGCCAGCAGCGACAGGGAGGCCGGGGAGCTGTTTTTT

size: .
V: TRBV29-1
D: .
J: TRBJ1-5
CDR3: CSAEGLGGQPQHF
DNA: TGCAGCGCCGAGGGTCTGGGAGGACAGCCCCAGCATTTT

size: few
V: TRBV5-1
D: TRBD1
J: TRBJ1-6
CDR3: CASSHSTGSNSPLHF
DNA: TGCGCCAGCAGCCATTCGACAGGGAGCAATTCACCCCTCCACTTT

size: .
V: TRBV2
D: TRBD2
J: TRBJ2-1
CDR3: CASSDTSGGYNEQFF
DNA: TGTGCCAGCAGTGATACTAGCGGGGGTTACAATGAGCAGTTCTTC

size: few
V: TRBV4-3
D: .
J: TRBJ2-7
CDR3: CASSHRPGAEQYF
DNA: TGCGCCAGCAGCCACAGACCCGGGGCCGAGCAGTACTTC

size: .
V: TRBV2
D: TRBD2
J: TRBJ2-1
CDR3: CASSIGGLGTYNEQFF
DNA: TGTGCCAGCAGTATCGGGGGACTAGGAACCTACAATGAGCAGTTCTTC

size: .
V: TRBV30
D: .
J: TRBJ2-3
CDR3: CAWSSSTDTQYF
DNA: TGTGCCTGGAGCTCTAGCACAGATACGCAGTATTTT

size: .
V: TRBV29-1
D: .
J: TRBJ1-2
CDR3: CSVSNRDTYGYTF
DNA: TGCAGCGTTTCCAACCGGGACACCTATGGCTACACCTTC

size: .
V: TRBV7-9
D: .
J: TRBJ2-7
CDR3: CASSKGGGEQYF
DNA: TGTGCCAGCAGTAAGGGAGGGGGCGAGCAGTACTTC

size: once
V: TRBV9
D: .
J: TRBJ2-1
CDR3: CASSVERGTHNEQFF
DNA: TGTGCCAGCAGCGTAGAGAGGGGGACCCACAATGAGCAGTTCTTC

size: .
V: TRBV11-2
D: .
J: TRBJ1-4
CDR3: CASSTEVWTNEKLFF
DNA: TGTGCCAGCAGCACCGAGGTTTGGACTAATGAAAAACTGTTTTTT

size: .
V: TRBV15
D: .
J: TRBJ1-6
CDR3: CATRDSNSPLHF
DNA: TGTGCCACCAGGGACAGTAATTCACCCCTCCACTTT

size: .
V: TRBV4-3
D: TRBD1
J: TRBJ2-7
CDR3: CASSPQRTGAYEQYF
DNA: TGCGCCAGCAGCCCCCAGAGGACAGGAGCGTACGAGCAGTACTTC

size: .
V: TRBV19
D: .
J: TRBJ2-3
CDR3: CASWNGKKQYF
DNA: TGTGCCAGTTGGAACGGGAAAAAGCAGTATTTT

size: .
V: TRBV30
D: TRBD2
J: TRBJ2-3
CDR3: CAWSLAGGAADTQYF
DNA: TGTGCCTGGAGTTTAGCCGGGGGGGCCGCAGATACGCAGTATTTT

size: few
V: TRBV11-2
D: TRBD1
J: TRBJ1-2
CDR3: CASSAIGQGDGYTF
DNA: TGTGCCAGCAGCGCGATCGGACAGGGGGATGGCTACACCTTC

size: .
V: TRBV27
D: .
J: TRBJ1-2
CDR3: CASTDRVGYGYTF
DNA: TGTGCCAGCACAGATAGAGTGGGCTATGGCTACACCTTC

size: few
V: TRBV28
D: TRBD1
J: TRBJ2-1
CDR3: CASRDRDQAQFF
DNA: TGTGCCAGCAGGGACAGGGACCAAGCGCAGTTCTTC

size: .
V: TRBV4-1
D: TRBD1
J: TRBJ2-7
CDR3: CASSPTGGHEQYF
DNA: TGCGCCAGCAGCCCAACAGGGGGCCACGAGCAGTACTTC

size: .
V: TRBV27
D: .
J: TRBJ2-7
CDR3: CASKSGAFEQYF
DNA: TGTGCCAGCAAGTCAGGGGCGTTCGAGCAGTACTTC

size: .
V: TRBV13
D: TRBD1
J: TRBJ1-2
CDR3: CASSLGRGDGYTF
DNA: TGTGCCAGCAGCCTCGGCAGGGGGGATGGCTACACCTTC

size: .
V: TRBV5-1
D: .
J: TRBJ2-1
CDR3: CASSFGGLDEQFF
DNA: TGCGCCAGCAGCTTCGGGGGGCTCGATGAGCAGTTCTTC

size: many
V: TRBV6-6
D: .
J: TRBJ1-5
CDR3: CASSNPGVGQPQHF
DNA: TGTGCCAGCAGTAATCCAGGGGTGGGTCAGCCCCAGCATTTT

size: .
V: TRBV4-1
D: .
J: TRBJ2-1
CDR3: CASSHLGGSMEQFF
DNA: TGCGCCAGCAGCCATTTGGGAGGCTCAATGGAGCAGTTCTTC

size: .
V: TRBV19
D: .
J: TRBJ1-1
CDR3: CASSSEARIIEAFF
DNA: TGTGCCAGTAGTTCAGAGGCCCGAATCATTGAAGCTTTCTTT

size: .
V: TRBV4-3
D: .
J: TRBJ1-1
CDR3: CASSQERKTNTEAFF
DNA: TGCGCCAGCAGCCAAGAACGGAAGACGAACACTGAAGCTTTCTTT

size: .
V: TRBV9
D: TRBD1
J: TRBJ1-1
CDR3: CASSYGQGIITEAFF
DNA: TGTGCCAGCAGCTACGGACAGGGGATTATCACTGAAGCTTTCTTT

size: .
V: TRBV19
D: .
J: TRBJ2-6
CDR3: CASNTGSTGANVLTF
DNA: TGTGCCAGTAATACAGGGTCTACTGGGGCCAACGTCCTGACTTTC

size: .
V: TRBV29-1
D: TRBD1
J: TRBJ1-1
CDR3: CSVTGANPNTEAFF
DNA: TGCAGCGTGACAGGGGCCAACCCGAACACTGAAGCTTTCTTT

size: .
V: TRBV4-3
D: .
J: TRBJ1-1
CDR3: CASSQSALEAPTEAFF
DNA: TGCGCCAGCAGCCAGTCAGCGCTCGAGGCCCCCACTGAAGCTTTCTTT

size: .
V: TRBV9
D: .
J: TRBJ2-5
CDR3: CASRLGVQDPRETQYF
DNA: TGTGCCAGCAGACTAGGGGTACAGGACCCTCGAGAGACCCAGTACTTC

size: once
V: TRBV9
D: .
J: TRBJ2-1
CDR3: CASSAYPTAYNEQFF
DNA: TGTGCCAGCAGCGCCTACCCGACTGCATACAATGAGCAGTTCTTC

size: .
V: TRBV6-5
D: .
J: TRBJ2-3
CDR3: CASSYRQSTDTQYF
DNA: TGTGCCAGCAGTTACCGTCAGAGCACAGATACGCAGTATTTT

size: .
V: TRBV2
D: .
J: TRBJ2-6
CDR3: CASRDPGGGANVLTF
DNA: TGTGCCAGCAGGGACCCCGGTGGGGGGGCCAACGTCCTGACTTTC

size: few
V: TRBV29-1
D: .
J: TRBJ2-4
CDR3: CSVVWARDIAKNIQYF
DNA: TGCAGCGTTGTCTGGGCACGGGATATAGCCAAAAACATTCAGTACTTC

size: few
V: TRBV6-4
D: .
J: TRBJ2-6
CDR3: CASSERSTGANVLTF
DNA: TGTGCCAGCAGTGAGAGGTCCACTGGGGCCAACGTCCTGACTTTC

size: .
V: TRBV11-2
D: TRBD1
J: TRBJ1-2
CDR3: CASSSPGQGAGYTF
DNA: TGTGCCAGCAGCTCACCGGGACAGGGAGCTGGCTACACCTTC